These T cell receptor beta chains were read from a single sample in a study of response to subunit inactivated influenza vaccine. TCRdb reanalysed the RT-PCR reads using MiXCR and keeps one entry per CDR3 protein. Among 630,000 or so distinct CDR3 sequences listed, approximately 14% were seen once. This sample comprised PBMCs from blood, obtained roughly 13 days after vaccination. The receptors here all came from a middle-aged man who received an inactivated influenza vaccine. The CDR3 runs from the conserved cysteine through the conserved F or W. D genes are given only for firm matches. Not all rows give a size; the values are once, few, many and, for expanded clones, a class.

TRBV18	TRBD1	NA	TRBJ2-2	CASSRTGTENTGELFF	TGTGCCAGCTCACGAACCGGGACAGAGAACACCGGGGAGCTGTTTTTT
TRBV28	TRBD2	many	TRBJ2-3	CASSLWLADHTDTQYF	TGTGCCAGCAGTTTATGGCTAGCGGATCACACAGATACGCAGTATTTT
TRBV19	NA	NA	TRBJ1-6	CASSITGKASPLHF	TGTGCCAGTAGTATAACAGGGAAGGCTTCACCCCTCCACTTT
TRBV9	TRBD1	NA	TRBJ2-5	CASSKTPGTGGGETQYF	TGTGCCAGCAGCAAAACCCCCGGGACAGGGGGCGGGGAGACCCAGTACTTC
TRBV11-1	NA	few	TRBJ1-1	CASSLVRHGTEAFF	TGTGCCAGCAGCTTAGTCCGGCACGGCACTGAAGCTTTCTTT
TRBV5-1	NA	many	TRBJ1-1	CASGQPSQGRTEAFF	TGCGCCAGCGGCCAACCCTCTCAGGGGCGCACTGAAGCTTTCTTT
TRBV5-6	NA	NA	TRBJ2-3	CASRPVSGGPDTQYF	TGTGCCAGCAGACCCGTCTCTGGGGGGCCAGATACGCAGTATTTT
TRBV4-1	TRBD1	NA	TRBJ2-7	CASSRTGKDEQYF	TGCGCCAGCAGCCGGACAGGGAAGGACGAGCAGTACTTC
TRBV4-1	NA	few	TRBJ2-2	CASSQVELPNTGELFF	TGCGCCAGCAGCCAAGTTGAGCTACCGAACACCGGGGAGCTGTTTTTT
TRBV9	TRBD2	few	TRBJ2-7	CASSAKAGAHEQYF	TGTGCCAGCAGCGCAAAAGCGGGAGCCCACGAGCAGTACTTC
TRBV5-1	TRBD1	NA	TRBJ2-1	CASTTPTGAIHNEHFF	TGCGCCAGCACGACCCCCACAGGGGCCATCCACAATGAGCACTTCTTC
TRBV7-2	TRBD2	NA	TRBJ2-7	CASSLARGEGEQYF	TGTGCCAGCAGCTTAGCGCGAGGGGAGGGCGAGCAGTACTTC
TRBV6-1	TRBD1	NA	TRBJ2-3	CASSDLGQKSDTQYF	TGTGCCAGCAGTGACTTGGGACAGAAATCAGATACGCAGTATTTT
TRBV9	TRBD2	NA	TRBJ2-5	CASSVGLAGVQETQYF	TGTGCCAGCAGCGTCGGACTAGCGGGAGTACAGGAGACCCAGTACTTC
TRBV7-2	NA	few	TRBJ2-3	CASSFYLTSSTDTQYF	TGTGCCAGCAGCTTCTACCTCACTAGCTCCACAGATACGCAGTATTTT
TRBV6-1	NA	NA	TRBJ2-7	CASLASLSEQYF	TGTGCCAGCCTAGCGTCCCTGAGTGAGCAGTACTTC
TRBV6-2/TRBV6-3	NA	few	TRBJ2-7	CASSFDSLGPYEQYF	TGTGCCAGCAGTTTTGACAGTCTGGGCCCCTACGAGCAGTACTTC
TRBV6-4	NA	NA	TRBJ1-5	CASSDSSPGAFSQPQHF	TGTGCCAGCAGTGACTCGAGTCCGGGGGCGTTCAGTCAGCCCCAGCATTTT
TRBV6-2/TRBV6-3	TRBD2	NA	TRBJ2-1	CASSYSPTSGRAGSYNEQFF	TGTGCCAGCAGTTACTCCCCTACTAGCGGGAGGGCCGGCTCCTACAATGAGCAGTTCTTC
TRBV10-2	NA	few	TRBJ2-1	CASRTDRSYNEQFF	TGCGCCAGCAGGACAGACCGCTCCTACAATGAGCAGTTCTTC
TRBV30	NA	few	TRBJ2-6	CAGRGSGANVLTF	TGTGCCGGAAGGGGCTCTGGGGCCAACGTCCTGACTTTC
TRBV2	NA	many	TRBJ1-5	CASRRQLFNQPQHF	TGTGCCAGCAGACGACAGCTATTCAATCAGCCCCAGCATTTT
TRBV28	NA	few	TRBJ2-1	CASSAGWGDEQFF	TGTGCCAGCAGCGCAGGTTGGGGCGATGAGCAGTTCTTC
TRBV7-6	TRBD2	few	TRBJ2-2	CASSSELAGSLTGELFF	TGTGCCAGCAGCTCCGAACTAGCGGGGTCTCTCACCGGGGAGCTGTTTTTT
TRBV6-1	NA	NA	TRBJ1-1	CAGRAQGMNTEAFF	TGTGCCGGCCGCGCGCAGGGGATGAACACTGAAGCTTTCTTT
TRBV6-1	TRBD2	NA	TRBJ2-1	CASSEALSGGVYNEQFF	TGTGCCAGCAGTGAAGCGCTTAGCGGGGGGGTGTACAATGAGCAGTTCTTC
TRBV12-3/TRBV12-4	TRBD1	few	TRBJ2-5	CASSFNRGLAQYF	TGTGCCAGCAGTTTCAACAGGGGGCTTGCCCAGTACTTC
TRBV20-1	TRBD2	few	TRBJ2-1	CSARNLADNEQFF	TGCAGTGCTAGAAATCTAGCGGACAATGAGCAGTTCTTC
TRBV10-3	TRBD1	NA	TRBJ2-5	CAIRSDRVETQYF	TGTGCCATCAGATCGGACAGGGTAGAGACCCAGTACTTC
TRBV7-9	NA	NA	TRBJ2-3	CAEKRVDTQYF	TGTGCCGAAAAGAGAGTAGATACGCAGTATTTT
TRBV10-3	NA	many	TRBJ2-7	CAISGTGRDEQYF	TGTGCCATCAGTGGAACCGGACGTGACGAGCAGTACTTC
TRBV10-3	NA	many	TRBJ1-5	CAISELGRNQPQHF	TGTGCCATCAGTGAGCTTGGACGCAATCAGCCCCAGCATTTT
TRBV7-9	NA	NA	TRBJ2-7	CASSLANSYEQYF	TGTGCCAGCAGCTTAGCGAACTCCTACGAGCAGTACTTC
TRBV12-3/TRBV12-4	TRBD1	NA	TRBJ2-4	CASGAGRGLLTLAKNIQYF	TGTGCCAGCGGAGCAGGCAGGGGGCTGCTGACGCTAGCCAAAAACATTCAGTACTTC
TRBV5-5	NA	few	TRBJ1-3	CASSHTRTASGNTIYF	TGTGCCAGCAGCCATACCCGGACAGCAAGTGGCAACACCATATATTTT
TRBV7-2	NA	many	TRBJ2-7	CASSFQENSYEQYF	TGTGCCAGCAGCTTCCAGGAGAACTCCTACGAGCAGTACTTC
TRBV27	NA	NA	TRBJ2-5	CASSPVSRQETQYF	TGTGCCAGCAGTCCAGTTAGCCGCCAAGAGACCCAGTACTTC
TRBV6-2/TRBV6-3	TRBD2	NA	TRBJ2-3	CASSTIQSGTSGTDTQYF	TGTGCCAGCAGTACGATACAATCAGGGACTAGCGGCACAGATACGCAGTATTTT
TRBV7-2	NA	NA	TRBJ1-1	CASSLAGYGTEAFF	TGTGCCAGCAGCTTAGCAGGGTATGGCACTGAAGCTTTCTTT
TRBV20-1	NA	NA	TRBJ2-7	CSASDQGGEQYF	TGCAGTGCTAGCGATCAGGGAGGCGAGCAGTACTTC
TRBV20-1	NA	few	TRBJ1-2	CSARVGQSLINYGYTF	TGCAGTGCTAGAGTTGGACAGTCCCTGATTAACTATGGCTACACCTTC
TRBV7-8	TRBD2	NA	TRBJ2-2	CASSLYSGGAAGELFF	TGTGCCAGCAGCTTATACAGCGGGGGGGCCGCCGGGGAGCTGTTTTTT
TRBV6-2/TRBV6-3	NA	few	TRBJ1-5	CASSYSWGAHQPQHF	TGTGCCAGCAGTTACTCTTGGGGGGCGCATCAGCCCCAGCATTTT
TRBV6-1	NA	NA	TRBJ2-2	CASSLHPGALTGELFF	TGTGCCAGCAGCCTACATCCCGGGGCCCTGACCGGGGAGCTGTTTTTT
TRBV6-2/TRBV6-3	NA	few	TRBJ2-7	CASSYWDNSYEQYF	TGTGCCAGCAGTTATTGGGACAACTCCTACGAGCAGTACTTC
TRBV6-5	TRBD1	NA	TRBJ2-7	CASSYLDRGYEQYF	TGTGCCAGCAGTTACCTGGACAGGGGATACGAGCAGTACTTC
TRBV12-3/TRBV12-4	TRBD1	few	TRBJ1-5	CASSPGAGGYQPQHF	TGTGCCAGCAGTCCGGGGGCAGGGGGATATCAGCCCCAGCATTTT
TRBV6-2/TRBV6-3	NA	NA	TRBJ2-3	CASSYIATDTQYF	TGTGCCAGCAGTTACATCGCCACAGATACGCAGTATTTT
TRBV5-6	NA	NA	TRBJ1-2	CASSLSLGANYGYTF	TGTGCCAGCAGCTTGTCGCTGGGGGCGAACTATGGCTACACCTTC
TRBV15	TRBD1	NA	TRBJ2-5	CATSREDRAEETQYF	TGTGCCACCAGCAGGGAGGACAGGGCAGAGGAGACCCAGTACTTC
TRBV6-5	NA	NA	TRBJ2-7	CASSYSFSQLHEQYF	TGTGCCAGCAGTTACTCCTTTAGCCAGCTACACGAGCAGTACTTC
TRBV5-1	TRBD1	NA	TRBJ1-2	CASTVTTGGTYGYTF	TGCGCCAGCACCGTAACGACAGGGGGGACCTATGGCTACACCTTC
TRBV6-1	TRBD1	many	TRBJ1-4	CASRPGQTESEKLFF	TGTGCCAGCAGGCCGGGACAGACGGAGTCGGAAAAACTGTTTTTT
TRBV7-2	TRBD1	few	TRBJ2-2	CASSRGQGATGELFF	TGTGCCAGCAGCCGGGGACAGGGGGCAACCGGGGAGCTGTTTTTT
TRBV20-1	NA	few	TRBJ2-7	CSALGTSFVTREQYF	TGCAGTGCACTAGGGACCAGCTTCGTTACACGCGAGCAGTACTTC
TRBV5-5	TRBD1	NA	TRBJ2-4	CASSLVYGTVKNIQYF	TGTGCCAGCAGCTTGGTTTATGGGACAGTAAAAAACATTCAGTACTTC
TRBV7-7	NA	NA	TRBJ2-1	CASSYSPGGFNEQFF	TGTGCTAGCAGCTACAGCCCGGGGGGCTTCAATGAGCAGTTCTTC